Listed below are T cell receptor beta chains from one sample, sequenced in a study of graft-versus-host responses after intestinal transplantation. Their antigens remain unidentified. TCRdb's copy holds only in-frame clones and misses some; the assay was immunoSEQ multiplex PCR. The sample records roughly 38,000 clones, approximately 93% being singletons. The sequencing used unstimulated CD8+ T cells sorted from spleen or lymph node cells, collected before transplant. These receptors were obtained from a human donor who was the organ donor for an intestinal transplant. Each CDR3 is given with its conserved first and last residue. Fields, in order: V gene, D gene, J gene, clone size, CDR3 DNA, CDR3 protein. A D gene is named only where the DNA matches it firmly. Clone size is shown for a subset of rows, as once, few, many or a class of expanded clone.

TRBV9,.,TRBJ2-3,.,TGTGCCAGCAGCGTAGAAGGGCGTAGTCTAGATACGCAGTATTTT,CASSVEGRSLDTQYF
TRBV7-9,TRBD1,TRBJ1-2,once,TGTGCCAGCAGCCCCCCGGCACAGGGGGATTATGGCTACACCTTC,CASSPPAQGDYGYTF
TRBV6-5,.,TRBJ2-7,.,TGTGCCAGCAGCGTCGGGCCCTACGAGCAGTACTTC,CASSVGPYEQYF
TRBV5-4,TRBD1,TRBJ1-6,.,TGTGCCAGCAGCCGAAGAAGGAACCAGGGGGCGGATTCACCCCTCCACTTT,CASSRRRNQGADSPLHF
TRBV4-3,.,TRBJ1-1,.,TGCGCCAGCAGCCAAGATCTGGGGGGGAGGACTGAAGCTTTCTTT,CASSQDLGGRTEAFF
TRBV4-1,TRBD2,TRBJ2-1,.,TGCGCCAGCAGCCAGGAGATACGACTAGCGGGAGGAGGTAATGAGCAGTTCTTC,CASSQEIRLAGGGNEQFF
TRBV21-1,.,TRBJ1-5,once,TGTGCCAGCAGCAATGGGGTTAGCAATCAGCCCCAGCATTTT,CASSNGVSNQPQHF
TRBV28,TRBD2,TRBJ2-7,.,TGTGCCAGCAGTTTATACCCCTCTTGGACTAGCGGCACCTACGAGCAGTACTTC,CASSLYPSWTSGTYEQYF
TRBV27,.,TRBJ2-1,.,TGTGCCAGCAGTATCGACAGAAAGGGCGATGAGCAGTTCTTC,CASSIDRKGDEQFF
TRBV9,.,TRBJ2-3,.,TGTGCCAGCAGCGGAGGGCCAGATACGCAGTATTTT,CASSGGPDTQYF
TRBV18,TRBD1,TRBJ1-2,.,TGTGCCAGCTCACCCGGGACAGCGGCGGCCTATGGCTACACCTTC,CASSPGTAAAYGYTF
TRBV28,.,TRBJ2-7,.,TGTGCCAGCAGTTTTCGTCAGGACGTCTACGAGCAGTACTTC,CASSFRQDVYEQYF
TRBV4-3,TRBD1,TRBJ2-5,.,TGCGCCAGCAGCCGACTAGCCGGGACAGGGGGCAGGGAGACCCAGTACTTC,CASSRLAGTGGRETQYF
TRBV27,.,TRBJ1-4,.,TGTGCCAGCAGTTCCCAACAGTTGAATGAAAAACTGTTTTTT,CASSSQQLNEKLFF
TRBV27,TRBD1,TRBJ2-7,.,TGTGCCAGCAGTTTCCTACAGGGGGTGGGGGGCAAAGGCTACGAGCAGTACTTC,CASSFLQGVGGKGYEQYF
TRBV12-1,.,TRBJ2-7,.,TGTGCCAGCAAAGACTCCCACTACGAGCAGTACTTC,CASKDSHYEQYF
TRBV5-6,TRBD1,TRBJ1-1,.,TGTGCCAGCAGCCTTGGGACAGTTCCTAACACTGAAGCTTTCTTT,CASSLGTVPNTEAFF
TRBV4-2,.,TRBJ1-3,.,TGTGCCAGCAGCCAACAGGGGCCTGGAAACACCATATATTTT,CASSQQGPGNTIYF
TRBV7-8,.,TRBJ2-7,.,TGTGCCAGCAGCAACCGCAGGGGGGGTGAGCAGTACTTC,CASSNRRGGEQYF
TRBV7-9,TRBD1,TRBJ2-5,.,TGTGCCAGCAGTACGCACAGGGGAGAGACCCAGTACTTC,CASSTHRGETQYF
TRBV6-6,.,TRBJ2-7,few,TGTGCCAGCAGTTACTCGAACACCTACGAGCAGTACTTC,CASSYSNTYEQYF
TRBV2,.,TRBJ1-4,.,TGTGCCAGATCGGGGGTCCGGGGGAATGAAAAACTGTTTTTT,CARSGVRGNEKLFF
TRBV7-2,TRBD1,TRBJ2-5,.,TGTGCCAGCAGCTCACAGGGGAACGCGGGCGAGACCCAGTACTTC,CASSSQGNAGETQYF
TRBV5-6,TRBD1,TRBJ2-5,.,TGTGCCAGCAGCTTAAGGGGGCACCAAGAGACCCAGTACTTC,CASSLRGHQETQYF
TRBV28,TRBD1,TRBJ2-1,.,TGTGCCAGCAGTCCGAGGACAGGCCAACTTTACAATGAGCAGTTCTTC,CASSPRTGQLYNEQFF
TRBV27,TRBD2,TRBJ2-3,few,TGTGCCAGCAGTTGGACTAGCGGGAGAGGTGATACGCAGTATTTT,CASSWTSGRGDTQYF
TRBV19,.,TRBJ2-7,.,TGTGCCAGTAGTCCCCACGAGGGGTACGAGCAGTACTTC,CASSPHEGYEQYF
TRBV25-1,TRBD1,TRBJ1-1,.,TGTGCCAGCAGTGAATGGGGGGAACAGGGGGCTAGAGCTTTCTTT,CASSEWGEQGARAFF
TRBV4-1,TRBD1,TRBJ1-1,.,TGCGCCAGCAGCCAAGATCCCAGGGGGAGCACTGAAGCTTTCTTT,CASSQDPRGSTEAFF
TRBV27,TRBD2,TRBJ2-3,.,TGTGCCAGCAGTACAAGTAGCGGGAGGGCCCAACCAGATACGCAGTATTTT,CASSTSSGRAQPDTQYF
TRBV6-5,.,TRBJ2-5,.,TGTGCCAGCAGCCGATGGGGAGAGACCCAGTACTTC,CASSRWGETQYF
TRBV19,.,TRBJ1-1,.,TGTGCCAGTCCTCCCCGAGGGCCGGGACACCTAATGAACACTGAAGCTTTCTTT,CASPPRGPGHLMNTEAFF
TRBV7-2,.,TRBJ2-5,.,TGTGCCAGCAGCTTAGTCTGGTCTTGGCGGACGGATAAAGAGACCCAGTACTTC,CASSLVWSWRTDKETQYF
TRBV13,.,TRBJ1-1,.,TGTGCCAGCAGCTTTACGAGGAACACTGAAGCTTTCTTT,CASSFTRNTEAFF
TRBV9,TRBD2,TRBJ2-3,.,TGTGCCAGCAGCGTAGTAGGATTGGGACTAGGCGGCCCTAGCACAGATACGCAGTATTTT,CASSVVGLGLGGPSTDTQYF
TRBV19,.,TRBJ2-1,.,TGTGCCAGTTCGGGCGGTGAGCAGTTCTTC,CASSGGEQFF
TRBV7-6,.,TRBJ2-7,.,TGTGCCAGCAGCCCAATGGGGGGCTACGAGCAGTACTTC,CASSPMGGYEQYF
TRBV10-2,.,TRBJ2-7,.,TGCGCCAGCAGGGACGACTACGAGCAGTACTTC,CASRDDYEQYF
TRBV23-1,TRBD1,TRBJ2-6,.,TGCGCCAGCAGTCAATCGACAGGGGGCTCTGGGGCCAACGTCCTGACTTTC,CASSQSTGGSGANVLTF
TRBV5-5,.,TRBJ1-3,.,TGTGCCAGCAGCCCCCCTTTCTCTGGAAACACCATATATTTT,CASSPPFSGNTIYF
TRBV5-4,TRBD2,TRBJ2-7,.,TGTGCCAGCAGCCGGCCGGGACTAGCGGGAGGCGAGCAGTACTTC,CASSRPGLAGGEQYF
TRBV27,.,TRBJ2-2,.,TGTGCCACCTCCGACACCGGGGAGCTGTTTTTT,CATSDTGELFF
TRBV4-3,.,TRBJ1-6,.,TGCGCCAGCAGCCAAGAAATGGCATCGGGCTTCCGTTCACCCCTCCACTTT,CASSQEMASGFRSPLHF
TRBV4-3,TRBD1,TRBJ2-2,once,TGCGCCAGCAGCCAGGAAACAGGGGGACCCCGAACCGGGGAGCTGTTTTTT,CASSQETGGPRTGELFF
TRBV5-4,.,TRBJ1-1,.,TGTGCCAGCAGCTTGGATTTACGGGGAGGGATGAACACTGAAGCTTTCTTT,CASSLDLRGGMNTEAFF
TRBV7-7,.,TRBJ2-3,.,TGTGCTAGCAGCTTAGGACCTGTAGATACGCAGTATTTT,CASSLGPVDTQYF